The 18 T cell receptor beta chains given below trace back to one sample, sequenced in a study of shared clonotypes between healthy human individuals. Only CD45RO-negative cells positively selected for CCR7 counted as naive CD8 cells, so terminally differentiated effector memory CD45RA+ cells were excluded. Sequencing was performed with immunoSEQ multiplex PCR; in TCRdb, only in-frame clones are kept and a portion is missing. This sample has around 610,000 clones, with 96% found just once. Material for sequencing was naive CD8+ T cells sorted from blood. The receptors originated from a woman aged 25 to 39 in good health.

The chain couples TRBV11-2 to TRBJ2-5, with D perhaps matching TRBD2 (5 bases). Trimming pared 5 bases from V and 5 bases from J, leaving 15 bases between. The CDR3 loop spans 14 amino acids. Germline CDR1 is SGHAT and CDR2 is FQNNGV. This CDR3 is CASSQEAGRETQYF. The CDR3 DNA sequence: TGTGCCAGCAGCCAGGAGGCCGGGCGTGAGACCCAGTACTTC.

The chain recombines TRBV13 with TRBJ2-5; D not resolved. This CDR3 has 13 residues. V was cut by 3 bases and J by 3 bases, with 8 bases left in between. CDR1 PRHDT and CDR2 FYEKMQ come from the germline V gene (reference sequence). The CDR3 loop is CASSFSSEETQYF. DNA of the CDR3: TGTGCCAGCAGCTTTTCGTCCGAAGAGACCCAGTACTTC.

J is TRBJ2-7 and V is TRBV27, with 8 positions matching TRBD2. J was trimmed by 3 bases and V by 6 bases; bases with no gene match: 10. Germline CDR1 MNHEY, CDR2 SMNVEV (reference sequence). The CDR3 contains 15 residues. CDR3 DNA sequence: TGTGCCAGCAGCTTTTCCCTCGGGGGGGGCTACGAGCAGTACTTC. As protein: CASSFSLGGGYEQYF.

V usage is TRBV10-3 and J usage is TRBJ2-5, with D possibly TRBD1 on 5 matching bases. This CDR3 has 13 residues. The V gene's germline CDR1 is ENHRY and CDR2 SYGVKD. Trimming pared 3 bases from V and 3 bases from J, leaving 8 bases between. CDR3 region: CAISDDSKETQYF. CDR3 sequence (DNA): TGTGCCATCAGTGACGACAGTAAAGAGACCCAGTACTTC.

This chain connects TRBV5-1 to TRBJ1-2; 9 positions match TRBD1. Germline V CDR1 and CDR2: SGHRS, YFSETQ. The V and J ends lost 4 bases and 7 bases, in that order; junction bases with no gene match: 20. The CDR3 is 18 residues long. CDR3 DNA sequence: TGCGCCAGCAGCCCCCCTCACGTCCTAAAACAGGGGGCGCGTGGCTACACCTTC. Its translation is CASSPPHVLKQGARGYTF.

The CDR3 loop is CASSLVAGAGDPYEQYF. Here the CDR3 DNA reads TGTGCCAGCAGCTTGGTTGCCGGGGCGGGGGACCCCTACGAGCAGTACTTC. The J gene is TRBJ2-7, the V gene TRBV5-4, with 7 positions matching TRBD2. CDR1 SGHNT and CDR2 YYREEE come from the germline V gene (reference sequence). V was clipped by 0 bases and J by 2 bases; unmatched bases: 11. The CDR3 spans 17 residues.

The chain employs TRBV7-9 and TRBJ2-7; 7 bases align to TRBD2. CDR3 length: 14 amino acids. The V gene end was trimmed by 7 bases and the J gene end by 2 bases; junction bases not matched to a gene: 8. Looked up from germline, CDR1 is SEHNR and CDR2 is FQNEAQ (reference sequence). This CDR3 reads CASTPGGSPYEQYF. Here the CDR3 DNA reads TGTGCCAGCACCCCCGGGGGGAGTCCCTACGAGCAGTACTTC.

The chain is built from TRBV28 and TRBJ2-7, with a weak D call TRBD2 (5 bases). The CDR3 spans 15 residues. Germline V CDR1 and CDR2: MDHEN, SYDVKM. V was trimmed by 5 bases and J by 0 bases, leaving 14 bases between them. This CDR3 is CASSPISGSSYEQYF. CDR3 nucleotides: TGTGCCAGCAGTCCCATAAGCGGCAGCTCCTACGAGCAGTACTTC.

The chain joins TRBV27 to TRBJ2-7; maybe TRBD1 (5 bases). CDR1 MNHEY and CDR2 SMNVEV come from the germline V gene (reference sequence). The germline V and J ends were trimmed by 2 bases and 4 bases, with 12 bases remaining between them. The CDR3 is 14 amino acids. CDR3 DNA: TGTGCCAGCAGTTTAGTAGGGGCTACGTACGAGCAGTACTTC. Translated, it gives CASSLVGATYEQYF.

The rearrangement uses TRBV19 and TRBJ2-7, with D tentatively TRBD2 (6 bases). This CDR3 has 14 amino acids. CDR1 is LNHDA, CDR2 SQIVND, per germline (reference sequence). V was pared by 5 bases and J by 1 base, with 12 bases between. The CDR3 DNA sequence: TGTGCCAGTAGTTATAGCGGTCCGTCCTACGAGCAGTACTTC. Protein: CASSYSGPSYEQYF.

The chain uses TRBV27 and TRBJ1-1, with a weak D call TRBD1 (6 bases). The germline V and J ends were trimmed by 0 bases and 3 bases, with 17 bases remaining between them. Per germline, CDR1 MNHEY and CDR2 SMNVEV (reference sequence). The CDR3 consists of 17 residues. CDR3 residues: CASSLSAPGGPDTEAFF. Written as DNA, the CDR3 is TGTGCCAGCAGTTTATCGGCCCCTGGGGGGCCGGACACTGAAGCTTTCTTT.

The CDR3 is CASSLSGPNYGYTF. The CDR3 nucleotides are TGTGCCAGCAGCTTATCAGGGCCGAACTATGGCTACACCTTC. This rearrangement joins TRBV7-9 to TRBJ1-2; D is possibly TRBD1 (5 bases). This CDR3 comprises 14 residues. CDR1 is SEHNR and CDR2 is FQNEAQ in the germline V gene (reference sequence). Trimming took off 2 bases at V and 2 bases at J, with 9 bases between the two ends. The full variable domain, with the rest looked up from reference TRBV7-9 and TRBJ1-2, is DTGVSQNPRHKITKRGQNVTFRCDPISEHNRLYWYRQTLGQGPEFLTYFQNEAQLEKSRLLSDRFSAERPKGSFSTLEIQRTEQGDSAMYLCASSLSGPNYGYTFGSGTRLTVV.

A single count supports this clone. This rearrangement joins TRBV21-1 to TRBJ2-2; the DNA was not used to check the table's D call, TRBD2. TRBV21-1 is flagged as a pseudogene. CDR3 size: 18 residues. CDR3 protein: CASSKGLAGLLDTGELFF. The CDR3 DNA follows: TGTGCCAGCAGCAAAGGACTAGCGGGATTACTTGATACCGGGGAGCTGTTTTTT.

Here the CDR3 DNA reads TGTGCCAGCAGTCCCGGGACTAGCGGGAGGGTTTACGAGACCCAGTACTTC. Its translation is CASSPGTSGRVYETQYF. V is TRBV27 and J is TRBJ2-5; 16 bases are a match to TRBD2. Germline CDR1 is MNHEY and CDR2 is SMNVEV (reference sequence). V dropped 5 bases and J dropped 5; count of bases not matched to a gene: 8. This CDR3 has 17 amino acids.

The V gene is TRBV11-2, the J gene TRBJ2-7; 7 bases fit TRBD2. The junction had 10 bases not matched to a gene; V was cut back by 5 bases and J by 3 bases. Germline CDR1 is SGHAT and CDR2 is FQNNGV. The CDR3 spans 15 residues. CDR3 sequence (DNA): TGTGCCAGCAGCACATCGGGACTACCTCACTACGAGCAGTACTTC. It codes for CASSTSGLPHYEQYF.

The gene calls are TRBV28 and TRBJ2-1; 10 nucleotides match TRBD2. The CDR3 contains 21 residues. Germline V gene lookup returns CDR1 MDHEN and CDR2 SYDVKM. V shed 3 bases, J shed 0 bases, and the junction held 17 bases outside the gene matches. The CDR3 region is CASSFPGTSERETSSYNEQFF. As DNA, the CDR3 is TGTGCCAGCAGTTTTCCAGGGACTAGCGAGAGAGAAACGAGCTCCTACAATGAGCAGTTCTTC.

The V and J genes are TRBV14 and TRBJ2-1, with 12 bases lining up with TRBD2. V dropped 4 bases and J dropped 5; count of bases not matched to a gene: 3. Germline lookup yields CDR1 SGHDN and CDR2 FVKESK. The CDR3 is 15 residues long. This CDR3 reads CASSLLAGGNNEQFF. CDR3 DNA sequence: TGTGCCAGCAGCCTACTAGCGGGAGGAAACAATGAGCAGTTCTTC.

The chain joins TRBV19 to TRBJ2-1, with 13 bases lining up with TRBD2. CDR3 length equals 16 residues. J was trimmed by 6 bases and V by 5 bases; bases with no gene match: 7. Germline-derived CDR1 and CDR2 are LNHDA and SQIVND (reference sequence). CDR3 DNA sequence: TGTGCCAGTAGTTCGAGGACTAGCGGGAGAGGCAATGAGCAGTTCTTC. Protein product: CASSSRTSGRGNEQFF.